Each of the 29 T cell receptor beta chains below was sequenced from the same sample in a study of T cells in Graves' hyperthyroidism and ophthalmopathy. Researchers took RNA transcripts and amplified the TCR beta CDR3 regions from them. Researchers ran a first-round RT-PCR on the TCR CDR3 using the HTBI primer set. TCRdb re-called the multiplex PCR reads through MiXCR, storing one row per CDR3 protein. The sample lists 530,000 or so distinct CDR3 sequences, 17% occurring once. The sequenced sample consisted of blood. The receptor source for this set is a young woman with Graves' ophthalmopathy.

There are a few counts of this clonotype. This chain uses TRBV6-2 or TRBV6-3 with TRBJ2-7; 12 positions agree with TRBD2. Germline V CDR1 and CDR2: MNHEY, SVGEGT. V lost 6 bases, J lost 4 bases, and 4 bases stayed unmatched. CDR3 length equals 14 residues. The CDR3 reads CASSRLAGEYEQYF. The CDR3 region has the DNA TGTGCCAGCAGCCGACTAGCGGGGGAATACGAGCAGTACTTC.

This clonotype has more than one count but fewer than ten. This rearrangement joins TRBV7-2 to TRBJ1-1; D is unclear. This CDR3 comprises 15 residues. In germline, CDR1 is SGHTA, CDR2 FQGNSA. The V and J ends lost 0 bases and 5 bases respectively, with 13 bases between them. In DNA form, the CDR3 reads TGTGCCAGCAGCTTAGCCGAGGGTAGGTGGACTGAAGCTTTCTTT. This translates into CASSLAEGRWTEAFF.

At least ten counts were recorded for this clonotype. The chain joins TRBV28 to TRBJ2-1, with 11 bases fitting TRBD2. Losses at the gene ends were 4 bases for V and 0 bases for J; bases not matched to a gene: 8. Per germline, CDR1 MDHEN and CDR2 SYDVKM. The CDR3 extends over 18 amino acids. CDR3 in amino acids: CASSSFSGGANSYNEQFF. CDR3 nucleotides: TGTGCCAGCAGTTCATTTAGCGGGGGGGCCAACTCCTACAATGAGCAGTTCTTC.

Many counts were recorded for this clonotype. The chain carries TRBV3-1 and TRBJ2-7; possible D gene TRBD1, 5 bases. Germline CDR1 is LGHDT and CDR2 is YNNKEL (reference sequence). The CDR3 sequence is 15 residues long. V was clipped by 0 bases and J by 2 bases, with 11 bases between them. CDR3 DNA sequence: TGTGCCAGCAGCCAAGAAGGGGTCGGACCCTACGAGCAGTACTTC. This translates into CASSQEGVGPYEQYF.

This clonotype was detected ten times or more. This chain uses TRBV5-1 with TRBJ2-1, with TRBD2 identical over 9 bases. The trim removed 0 bases at V and 8 bases at J, leaving 6 bases unmatched. Germline loops: CDR1 SGHRS, CDR2 YFSETQ. The CDR3 is 15 amino acids. Written as DNA, the CDR3 is TGCGCCAGCAGCTTGGGAGGGACTAGCTATGATGAGCAGTTCTTC. It translates to CASSLGGTSYDEQFF.

The CDR3 DNA sequence: TGTGCCAGCAGCCTGGGAATCACAGGGGCCCCCCTGGCTTTCTTT. This codes for CASSLGITGAPLAFF. The chain uses TRBV5-6 and TRBJ1-1; 7 bases align to TRBD1. Germline loops: CDR1 SGHDT, CDR2 YYEEEE. CDR3 length: 15 amino acids. V gave up 4 bases and J gave up 11 bases; unmatched junction bases: 17. The variable domain in full, with the rest retrieved from reference TRBV5-6 and TRBJ1-1, is DAGVTQSPTHLIKTRGQQVTLRCSPKSGHDTVSWYQQALGQGPQFIFQYYEEEERQRGNFPDRFSGHQFPNYSSELNVNALLLGDSALYLCASSLGITGAPLAFFGQGTRLTVV.

J is TRBJ2-1 and V is TRBV12-5; no clear D gene. Trimming removed 3 bases at V and 6 bases at J, with 6 bases between. Looked up from germline, CDR1 is LGHNT and CDR2 is FRNRAP. This CDR3 is built from 12 residues. The CDR3 nucleotides are TGTGCTAGTGGTTTCAAGGGCAATGAGCAGTTCTTC. As protein: CASGFKGNEQFF.

This clonotype occurred many times. The chain recombines TRBV12-3 or TRBV12-4 with TRBJ1-2; possible D gene TRBD1, 6 bases. The CDR3 sequence is 14 residues long. Trimming stripped 2 bases from V and 4 bases from J, with 11 bases between. CDR3 residues: CASSLMGTSYGYTF. Here the CDR3 DNA reads TGTGCCAGCAGTTTAATGGGGACAAGCTATGGCTACACCTTC.

About this clonotype: At one of its ends the junction is not consistent with the germline gene, which may arise from a read error. This chain uses TRBV11-2 with TRBJ2-3; D not certain. CDR1 and CDR2 (germline): SGHAT, FQNNGV. CDR3 length: 14 residues. CDR3 DNA: TGTGCCAGCAGCTTAATTCGACGGTCAGATGCGCAGTATTTT. Its protein product is CASSLIRRSDAQYF.

At least ten counts were recorded for this clonotype. The genes are TRBV18 and TRBJ2-5, with no clear D. The germline V gene encodes CDR1 KGHSH and CDR2 LQKENI. V was shortened by 3 bases and J by 1 base, with 6 bases between the two germline ends. The CDR3 sequence is 13 residues long. CDR3 sequence reads: CASSPHAQETQYF. The DNA of the CDR3 is TGTGCCAGCTCACCGCACGCCCAAGAGACCCAGTACTTC.

This clonotype was detected ten times or more. This chain connects TRBV11-2 to TRBJ2-3; D remains unclear. The CDR3 has 15 amino acids. V lost 0 bases, J lost 5 bases, and 12 bases lay in between. The V gene's germline CDR1 is SGHAT and CDR2 FQNNGV. DNA of the CDR3: TGTGCCAGCAGCTTAGATTACTCCTTTGGAGATACGCAGTATTTT. Translating it yields CASSLDYSFGDTQYF.

This clonotype showed up many times. The genes are TRBV6-2 or TRBV6-3 and TRBJ1-5; D is possibly TRBD1 (6 bases). The CDR3 is made up of 16 amino acids. Germline V gene data show CDR1 as MNHEY and CDR2 as SVGEGT. V was clipped by 5 bases and J by 2 bases, with 16 bases between them. CDR3 nucleotides: TGTGCCAGCAGTAGATCCAGGGGTGAGGGCAATCAGCCCCAGCATTTT. Translation gives CASSRSRGEGNQPQHF.

The sample holds a few counts of this clonotype. V gene TRBV20-1 combines with J gene TRBJ2-7, with 11 bases that match TRBD2. CDR3 length: 14 residues. V was pared by 1 base and J by 2 bases, with 1 base of the junction left unmatched. Germline V gene data show CDR1 as DFQATT and CDR2 as SNEGSKA (reference sequence). The CDR3 sequence is CSARVLAGAYEQYF. The DNA of the CDR3 is TGCAGTGCTAGAGTACTAGCGGGGGCCTACGAGCAGTACTTC.

This clonotype was counted ten times or more. The chain employs TRBV30 and TRBJ2-3, with D perhaps matching TRBD1 or TRBD2 (5 bases each). This CDR3 is built from 14 residues. Between the trimmed V and J ends, which lost 3 bases and 2 bases, there was a span of 12 bases. Germline values: CDR1 GTSNPN, CDR2 SVGIG (reference sequence). The CDR3 DNA follows: TGTGCCTGGAGGCGGCGAGGGGACACAGATACGCAGTATTTT. Encoded protein: CAWRRRGDTDTQYF.

The chain combines TRBV4-3 with TRBJ2-3; tentative D call: TRBD1 (6 bases). In germline, CDR1 is LGHNA, CDR2 YSLEER. The CDR3 contains 15 residues. The V and J ends lost 2 bases and 6 bases respectively, with 15 bases between them. Here the CDR3 reads CASSQSARGGDTQYF. For the CDR3, the DNA is TGCGCCAGCAGCCAAAGCGCCAGGGGTGGGGATACGCAGTATTTT.

To note about this clonotype: One end of the junction varies from germline; a read error may be responsible. The V and J genes are TRBV29-1 and TRBJ2-4; D is tentatively TRBD1 or TRBD2 (5 bases each). The CDR3 is 15 residues long. Looked up from germline, CDR1 is SQVTM and CDR2 is ANQGSEA. CDR3 region: CSVTTGTLVGNIRYF. In nucleotides, the CDR3 is TGCAGCGTAACCACCGGGACCCTCGTCGGAAACATTCGGTACTTC.

This chain connects TRBV29-1 to TRBJ2-3, with 11 positions matching TRBD2. This CDR3 has 16 amino acids. Unmatched junction bases numbered 12, after V lost 6 bases and J lost 4 bases. Germline assignment: CDR1 SQVTM and CDR2 ANQGSEA. The CDR3 DNA reads TGCAGCGTCCTACCTGAAATAGCGGGGGGGCCAGATACGCAGTATTTT. It yields the protein CSVLPEIAGGPDTQYF.

This clonotype has just a few counts. V and J are TRBV7-9 and TRBJ2-5, with 7 nucleotides matching TRBD1. Trimming at V came to 3 bases and at J to 2 bases, leaving 9 bases not matched to a gene. The CDR3 sequence is 16 residues long. The V gene's germline CDR1 is SEHNR and CDR2 FQNEAQ (reference sequence). CDR3 coding DNA: TGTGCCAGCAGCTTTAACAGGGGATTGGGACAAGAGACCCAGTACTTC. Residues: CASSFNRGLGQETQYF. The whole variable domain, filled in from reference TRBV7-9 and TRBJ2-5, reads DTGVSQNPRHKITKRGQNVTFRCDPISEHNRLYWYRQTLGQGPEFLTYFQNEAQLEKSRLLSDRFSAERPKGSFSTLEIQRTEQGDSAMYLCASSFNRGLGQETQYFGPGTRLLVL.

This clonotype was picked up many times. The rearrangement links TRBV27 to TRBJ2-7, with 9 nucleotides matching TRBD1. V dropped 3 bases and J dropped 3; count of bases not matched to a gene: 6. Germline V gene lookup returns CDR1 MNHEY and CDR2 SMNVEV (reference sequence). This CDR3 is built from 15 residues. The CDR3 DNA sequence: TGTGCCAGCAGTTTTGGGGGACAGGGTGGCTACGAGCAGTACTTC. It codes for CASSFGGQGGYEQYF.

This clonotype has at least ten counts. The chain employs TRBV2 and TRBJ1-1, with D maybe TRBD1 (5 bases). CDR1 and CDR2 from the germline V gene are SNHLY and FYNNEI. V lost 11 bases and J 3 bases, leaving 16 bases between the germline ends. There are 13 residues in the CDR3. CDR3 sequence (DNA): TGTGCCTCAGCATACGGGGGGTACACTGAAGCTTTCTTT. This sequence encodes CASAYGGYTEAFF. The whole variable domain, remainder taken from reference TRBV2 and TRBJ1-1, is EPEVTQTPSHQVTQMGQEVILRCVPISNHLYFYWYRQILGQKVEFLVSFYNNEISEKSEIFDDQFSVERPDGSNFTLKIRSTKLEDSAMYFCASAYGGYTEAFFGQGTRLTVV.

The chain links TRBV7-9 to TRBJ2-2; D might be TRBD1 (5 bases). The CDR3 runs to 14 residues. V lost 5 bases to trimming and J lost 3 bases, with 10 bases between them. Looked up from germline, CDR1 is SEHNR and CDR2 is FQNEAQ (reference sequence). In DNA form, the CDR3 reads TGTGCCAGCAGCCGCCCAGGGTACACCGGGGAGCTGTTTTTT. This codes for CASSRPGYTGELFF.

This clonotype has at least ten counts. This chain connects TRBV20-1 to TRBJ2-7; tentative D call: TRBD2 (6 bases). The CDR3 runs to 15 residues. Germline-derived CDR1 and CDR2 are DFQATT and SNEGSKA (reference sequence). Trimming removed 3 bases from V and 1 base from J, with 16 bases in between. CDR3: CSASAGFSGSYEQYF. CDR3 nucleotides: TGCAGTGCTAGTGCCGGGTTTAGCGGATCCTACGAGCAGTACTTC.

V is TRBV11-3 and J is TRBJ2-2, with TRBD2 identical over 10 bases. In germline, CDR1 is SGHNT, CDR2 YENEEA. CDR3 size: 16 residues. J was trimmed by 5 bases and V by 2 bases; bases with no gene match: 5. CDR3 loop: CASSLQTSGLTGELFF. CDR3 nucleotide sequence: TGTGCCAGCAGCTTACAGACTAGCGGGCTTACCGGGGAGCTGTTTTTT. Full variable domain (outside the CDR3, taken from reference TRBV11-3 and TRBJ2-2): EAGVVQSPRYKIIEKKQPVAFWCNPISGHNTLYWYLQNLGQGPELLIRYENEEAVDDSQLPKDRFSAERLKGVDSTLKIQPAELGDSAVYLCASSLQTSGLTGELFFGEGSRLTVL.

This clonotype was recorded at least ten times. The gene calls are TRBV20-1 and TRBJ2-3; 8 positions agree with TRBD1. The CDR3 length is 15 residues. Per the germline V gene, CDR1 is DFQATT and CDR2 is SNEGSKA (reference sequence). Trimming at V came to 3 bases and at J to 2 bases, leaving 7 bases not matched to a gene. For the CDR3, the DNA is TGCAGTGCTAGCAGGACAGGGCTAGACACAGATACGCAGTATTTT. Encoded protein: CSASRTGLDTDTQYF.

Ten or more counts support this clonotype. The V and J genes are TRBV3-1 and TRBJ1-2; 8 bases line up with TRBD1. Germline V CDR1 and CDR2: LGHDT, YNNKEL (reference sequence). Losses at the gene ends were 1 base for V and 7 bases for J; bases not matched to a gene: 2. This CDR3 contains 13 residues. CDR3 region: CASSQGQGSGYTF. The CDR3, as DNA: TGTGCCAGCAGCCAAGGACAGGGGTCTGGCTACACCTTC.

This clonotype was seen at least ten times. The genes are TRBV7-9 and TRBJ2-7, with D possibly being TRBD1 or TRBD2 (5 bases each). The germline CDR1 and CDR2 sequences are SEHNR and FQNEAQ (reference sequence). The CDR3 length is 13 residues. The ends were cut back, 5 bases at V and 3 bases at J, with 11 bases in the middle. The CDR3 is CASSNRDDYEQYF. The CDR3 nucleotides read TGTGCCAGCAGCAACCGGGACGACTACGAGCAGTACTTC.

This clonotype was picked up a small number of times. J is TRBJ2-7 and V is TRBV29-1; perhaps TRBD1 as D (6 bases). The CDR3 sequence is 13 residues long. V was clipped by 6 bases and J by 0 bases, with 12 bases between them. The germline gives CDR1 SQVTM, CDR2 ANQGSEA. As DNA, the CDR3 is TGCAGCGTGGGCTCGACAGGCTCCTACGAGCAGTACTTC. This encodes CSVGSTGSYEQYF.

In its sample, this clonotype was seen a few times. The rearrangement joins TRBV14 to TRBJ2-3; D is uncertain. The germline CDR1 and CDR2 sequences are SGHDN and FVKESK. V shed 0 bases and J shed 6 bases, with 13 bases lying between them. CDR3 length: 15 residues. The CDR3 coding sequence is TGTGCCAGCAGCCAAGAACCCCTGGGCGAGGATACGCAGTATTTT. This translates into CASSQEPLGEDTQYF.

This clonotype was recorded a few times. The chain combines TRBV7-9 with TRBJ1-2; D is unclear. The CDR3 covers 16 residues. Germline V lookup: CDR1 SEHNR, CDR2 FQNEAQ (reference sequence). V lost 5 bases, J lost 0 bases, and 16 bases lay in between. CDR3 sequence: CASSLSIGLANYGYTF. The CDR3 coding sequence is TGTGCCAGCAGCCTGTCAATTGGTCTAGCTAACTATGGCTACACCTTC.